This T cell receptor beta chain stems from a study of shared clonotypes between healthy human individuals. Germline CDR1 and CDR2: WSHSY and SAAADI. Trimming cost V 3 bases and J 3 bases; bases outside gene matches: 14. The CDR3 loop spans 17 amino acids. Each sorted subset replicate got 200 ng genomic DNA, tens of thousands of genomes. Repertoires were generated with immunoSEQ multiplex PCR, while TCRdb's copy carries only in-frame clones and drops some. Of approximately 500,000 clones listed, 95% to 97% are singletons. This clone appeared a single time. This receptor was identified in a woman under 40 in good health. The sample was naive CD4+ T cells sorted from blood. Described subset: CD45RA+ positively selected. The chain has TRBV10-2 and TRBJ2-7, with 7 bases fitting TRBD1. This CDR3 is CASSDPRTGQRSYEQYF. The CDR3 DNA follows: TGCGCCAGCAGTGACCCCCGAACGGGACAGCGTAGCTACGAGCAGTACTTC.